The clone carrying this T cell receptor beta chain was counted only a few times. Antigen: not known. The CDR3 loop spans 12 amino acids. In germline, CDR1 is MDHEN, CDR2 SYDVKM. V dropped 6 bases and J dropped 0 bases, with 4 bases sitting between them. The data belong to a study of shared clonotypes between healthy human individuals. Study-wide points: Naive CD4 clonotypes were shared across a handful of donors at about 5%.

Data came from immunoSEQ multiplex PCR; TCRdb stores just in-frame clones and leaves some out. The repertoire holds approximately 700,000 clones, with 73% as singletons. The rearrangement links TRBV28 to TRBJ2-3; unclear D gene. The sequencing sample was made of memory CD4+ T cells sorted from blood. Noted subset: CD45RA-negative fraction. The receptor's source is a woman aged 25 to 39 in good health. CDR3 sequence: CASSPSTDTQYF. For the CDR3, the DNA is TGTGCCAGCAGCCCGAGCACAGATACGCAGTATTTT.